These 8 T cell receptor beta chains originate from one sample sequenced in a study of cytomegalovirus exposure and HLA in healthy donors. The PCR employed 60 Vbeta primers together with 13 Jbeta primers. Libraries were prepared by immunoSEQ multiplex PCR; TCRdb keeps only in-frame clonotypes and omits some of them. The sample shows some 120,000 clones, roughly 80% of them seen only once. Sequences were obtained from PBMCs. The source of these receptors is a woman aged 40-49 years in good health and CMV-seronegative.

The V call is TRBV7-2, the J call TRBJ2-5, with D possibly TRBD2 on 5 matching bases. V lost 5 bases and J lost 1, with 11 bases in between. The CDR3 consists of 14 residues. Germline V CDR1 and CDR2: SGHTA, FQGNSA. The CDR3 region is CASSPSAGQETQYF. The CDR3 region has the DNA TGTGCCAGCAGCCCCTCTGCGGGCCAAGAGACCCAGTACTTC.

CDR3 protein: CASSLAGRGEKLFF. The CDR3 DNA reads TGTGCCAGCAGCTTAGCCGGGCGGGGTGAAAAACTGTTTTTT. The rearrangement joins TRBV7-2 to TRBJ1-4; D gene ambiguous. CDR1 is SGHTA and CDR2 is FQGNSA in the germline V gene. Trimming stripped 0 bases from V and 7 bases from J, with 9 bases between. There are 14 residues in the CDR3. Full variable domain (outside the CDR3, taken from reference TRBV7-2 and TRBJ1-4): GAGVSQSPSNKVTEKGKDVELRCDPISGHTALYWYRQSLGQGLEFLIYFQGNSAPDKSGLPSDRFSAERTGGSVSTLTIQRTQQEDSAVYLCASSLAGRGEKLFFGSGTQLSVL.

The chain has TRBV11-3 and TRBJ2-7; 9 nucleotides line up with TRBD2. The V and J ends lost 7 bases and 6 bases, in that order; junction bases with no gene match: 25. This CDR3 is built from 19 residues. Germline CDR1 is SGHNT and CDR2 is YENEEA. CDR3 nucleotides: TGTGCCAGCACCCTGCGACCCATCCTAGCGGGAACTAAAGACCCCGAGCAGTACTTC. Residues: CASTLRPILAGTKDPEQYF. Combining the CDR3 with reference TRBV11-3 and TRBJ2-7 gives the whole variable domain EAGVVQSPRYKIIEKKQPVAFWCNPISGHNTLYWYLQNLGQGPELLIRYENEEAVDDSQLPKDRFSAERLKGVDSTLKIQPAELGDSAVYLCASTLRPILAGTKDPEQYFGPGTRLTVT.

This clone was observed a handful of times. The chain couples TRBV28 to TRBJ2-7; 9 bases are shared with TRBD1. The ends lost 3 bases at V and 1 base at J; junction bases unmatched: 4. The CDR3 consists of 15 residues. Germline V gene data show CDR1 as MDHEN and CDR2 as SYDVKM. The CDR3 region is CASSFWDRASYEQYF. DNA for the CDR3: TGTGCCAGCAGTTTTTGGGACAGGGCGTCCTACGAGCAGTACTTC.

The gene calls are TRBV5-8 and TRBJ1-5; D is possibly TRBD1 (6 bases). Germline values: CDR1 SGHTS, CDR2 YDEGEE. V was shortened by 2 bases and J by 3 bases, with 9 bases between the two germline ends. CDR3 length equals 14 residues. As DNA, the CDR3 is TGTGCCAGCAGCTTAACAGGGACCAATCAGCCCCAGCATTTT. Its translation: CASSLTGTNQPQHF.

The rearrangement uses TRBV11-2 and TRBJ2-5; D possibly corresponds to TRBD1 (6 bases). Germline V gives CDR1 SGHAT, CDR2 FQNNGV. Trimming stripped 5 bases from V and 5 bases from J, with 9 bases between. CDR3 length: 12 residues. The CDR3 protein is CASSAGAETQYF. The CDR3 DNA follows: TGTGCCAGCAGCGCAGGGGCGGAGACCCAGTACTTC.

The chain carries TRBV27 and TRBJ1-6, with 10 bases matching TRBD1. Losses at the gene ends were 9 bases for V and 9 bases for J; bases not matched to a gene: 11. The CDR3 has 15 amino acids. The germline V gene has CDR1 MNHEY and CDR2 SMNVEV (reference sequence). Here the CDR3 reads CASTKTGGLGSPLHF. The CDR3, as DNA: TGTGCCAGTACTAAGACAGGGGGCCTCGGTTCACCCCTCCACTTT.

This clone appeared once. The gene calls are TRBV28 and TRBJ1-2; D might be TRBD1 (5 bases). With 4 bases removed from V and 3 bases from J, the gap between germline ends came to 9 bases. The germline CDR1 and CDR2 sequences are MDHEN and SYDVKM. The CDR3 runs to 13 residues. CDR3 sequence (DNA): TGTGCCAGCAGTTACCGGGGGGACTATGGCTACACCTTC. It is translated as CASSYRGDYGYTF.